What follows is one T cell receptor beta chain and its context. What it binds is unknown. This record belongs to a study of cytomegalovirus exposure and HLA in healthy donors. Amplification used 60 Vbeta primers and 13 Jbeta primers. Clones were sequenced by immunoSEQ multiplex PCR, and TCRdb holds only the in-frame ones, with some missing. The sample consists of around 220,000 clones, about 75% of them appearing once. With 5 bases removed from V and 12 bases from J, the gap between germline ends came to 17 bases. The CDR3 loop spans 12 amino acids. CDR1 is SGHDN and CDR2 is FVKESK in the germline V gene. Study results and caveats: The study listed some 160 cytomegalovirus-associated TCR beta chains.

Material: PBMCs. V gene TRBV14 combines with J gene TRBJ2-7; possibly TRBD1 for D (6 bases). The TCR comes from a woman aged 25 to 45 in good health and CMV-seronegative. The CDR3 DNA follows: TGTGCCAGCAGCACTTATACAGGGCTTCCGTACTTC. It specifies CASSTYTGLPYF. Looking up the rest from reference TRBV14 and TRBJ2-7 gives the full variable domain: EAGVTQFPSHSVIEKGQTVTLRCDPISGHDNLYWYRRVMGKEIKFLLHFVKESKQDESGMPNNRFLAERTGGTYSTLKVQPAELEDSGVYFCASSTYTGLPYFGPGTRLTVT.